The following is a T cell receptor (beta chain) sequence with its context. Its antigen remains unidentified. Here immunoSEQ multiplex PCR was the method, and the copy in TCRdb shows in-frame clones only, minus some. The sample lists under 95,000 clones; around 80% were seen once. These data belong to a study of T cells in localized non-small cell lung cancer. Study outcomes and limitations: The study sequenced only one region of the tumor. As a result, intratumor heterogeneity could not be excluded and remains possible.

The receptor's source is a female donor older than 55 with stage I lung adenocarcinoma. The source material was peripheral blood, sampled before any cancer treatment.

CDR3 bases: TGTGCCTGGATACCCCCCGGGAAAGGTGGAGATAATTCACCCCTCCACTTT. It encodes CAWIPPGKGGDNSPLHF. The genes are TRBV30 and TRBJ1-6; D is unclear. Trimming removed 4 bases from V and 5 bases from J, with 21 bases in between. This CDR3 is built from 17 residues. CDR1 and CDR2 from the germline V gene are GTSNPN and SVGIG (reference sequence).